Below, 8 T cell receptor beta chains from the same sample are listed, as sequenced in a study of blood T cells in healthy people across ages. Then a second PCR, running about 6 to 12 cycles, was carried out with a sample-barcoded 5' primer and a J-beta primer mix. TCRdb passed the 5' RACE reads through MiXCR, listing each CDR3 protein once. The sample has over 600,000 distinct CDR3 sequences, 56% seen once. Sequences were obtained from blood. Receptors were obtained from a man between 40 and 49 years old in good health.

The chain employs TRBV28 and TRBJ2-4, with D possibly being TRBD1 or TRBD2 (5 bases each). The J call may not be correct, given that the DNA end is closer to TRBJ2-5. This CDR3 spans 15 amino acids. The germline gives CDR1 MDHEN, CDR2 SYDVKM. The CDR3 sequence: CASIPQDPWGETQYF. In DNA form, the CDR3 reads TGTGCCAGCATCCCACAAGATCCCTGGGGGGAGACCCAGTACTTC.

This sequence joins TRBV7-2 and TRBJ2-3, with TRBD1 matching 7 bases. Germline CDR1 is SGHTA and CDR2 is FQGNSA. This CDR3 contains 17 residues. Losses at the gene ends were 1 base for V and 3 bases for J; bases not matched to a gene: 10. The CDR3 DNA sequence: TGTGCCAGCAGCTTAGAGGCCAGGGGGATTATAACAGATACGCAGTATTTT. It yields the protein CASSLEARGIITDTQYF.

The chain has TRBV6-4 and TRBJ2-3, with D maybe TRBD2 (5 bases). The germline V and J ends were trimmed by 5 bases and 4 bases, with 10 bases remaining between them. Germline CDR1 and CDR2: MRHNA and SNTAGT. The CDR3 is 13 residues long. CDR3 coding DNA: TGTGCCAGCAGTCGTCGGGAATCAGATACGCAGTATTTT. Translation: CASSRRESDTQYF.

This clonotype was seen just once. The chain combines TRBV20-1 with TRBJ1-2; tentatively, D is TRBD1 (5 bases). Between the trimmed V and J ends, which lost 5 bases and 7 bases, there was a span of 23 bases. Germline V gives CDR1 DFQATT, CDR2 SNEGSKA (reference sequence). The CDR3 has 15 amino acids. In DNA form, the CDR3 reads TGCAGTGCTCGCCGGTCTGGGGCGACAATAAGTGGCTACACCTTC. It encodes CSARRSGATISGYTF.

This clonotype was counted only a few times. The V gene is TRBV28, the J gene TRBJ2-7; a weak D match, TRBD2 (6 bases). The V and J ends lost 6 bases and 2 bases respectively, with 20 bases between them. Germline lookup yields CDR1 MDHEN and CDR2 SYDVKM. This CDR3 has 16 amino acids. The CDR3 sequence is CASRGRPGLATYEQYF. The CDR3 bases are TGTGCCAGCAGGGGTAGACCGGGACTTGCAACCTACGAGCAGTACTTC.

This chain links TRBV7-3 with TRBJ2-4; tentative D call: TRBD2 (5 bases). The end of the DNA aligns better with TRBJ2-7, so the J call may be wrong. CDR3 size: 13 residues. CDR1 and CDR2 from the germline V gene are SGHTA and FQGTGA. CDR3 DNA: TGTGCCAGCAGCCAACAGAACCGGGGCGAGCAGTACTTC. This translates into CASSQQNRGEQYF.

This chain links TRBV25-1 with TRBJ2-1, with a possible D match to TRBD1 (7 bases). The ends were cut back, 2 bases at V and 6 bases at J, with 17 bases in the middle. The CDR3 is made up of 16 amino acids. Germline V gives CDR1 MGHDK, CDR2 SYGVNS. CDR3 coding DNA: TGTGCCAGCAGTGAAGTTGGGGCAGGGGGAGGCAATGAGCAGTTCTTC. This codes for CASSEVGAGGGNEQFF.

This clonotype was seen a handful of times. The chain couples TRBV20-1 to TRBJ2-7; unclear D gene. The CDR3 is 11 amino acids. CDR1 is DFQATT and CDR2 is SNEGSKA in the germline V gene (reference sequence). V was cut by 2 bases and J by 5 bases, with 7 bases left in between. The CDR3 protein is CSARRSHEQYF. The CDR3 DNA follows: TGCAGTGCTAGACGGTCCCACGAGCAGTACTTC.